This T cell receptor (beta chain) was obtained from a study of control samples from healthy donors and cancer patients. The CDR3 covers 11 residues. Trimming pared 0 bases from V and 12 bases from J, leaving 7 bases between. The V gene's germline CDR1 is SGDLS and CDR2 YYNGEE. Only in-frame clones appear in the TCRdb table, and some are missing; sequencing was by immunoSEQ multiplex PCR. The sample records some 250,000 clones, 82% being singletons. The receptor was derived from a woman aged 55-69 years with lung cancer. V gene TRBV9 combines with J gene TRBJ2-1; no reliable D call. Sequenced: PBMCs. The CDR3 loop reads CASSVGSAQFF. The CDR3 region has the DNA TGTGCCAGCAGCGTAGGGTCGGCGCAGTTCTTC.